These 4 T cell receptor beta chains were all obtained from the same sample, sequenced in a study of blood T cells in healthy people across ages. It was with a sample-barcoded 5' primer and a J-beta primer mix that a second PCR of about 6 to 12 cycles was run. TCRdb re-analysed the 5' RACE reads in MiXCR, keeping a single row per CDR3 protein. The table lists around 1,100,000 distinct CDR3 sequences, roughly two fifths of them singletons. Sequences were obtained from blood. All receptors come from a man in his late teens or twenties in good health.

This sequence joins TRBV10-3 and TRBJ1-2; D not resolved. V lost 0 bases and J lost 2, with 7 bases in between. The CDR3 consists of 14 residues. Germline lookup yields CDR1 ENHRY and CDR2 SYGVKD. In DNA form, the CDR3 reads TGTGCCATCAGTGAGTCTCCGACCAACTATGGCTACACCTTC. This encodes CAISESPTNYGYTF.

The chain employs TRBV5-1 and TRBJ2-2; no clear D. Trimming took 0 bases from V and 3 from J, leaving 12 bases between them. This CDR3 contains 16 residues. Germline V gene sequence: CDR1 SGHRS, CDR2 YFSETQ. In DNA, the CDR3 is TGCGCCAGCAGCTTGGGTCTCGGCGAGGACACCGGGGAGCTGTTTTTT. It translates to CASSLGLGEDTGELFF. Filled out from reference TRBV5-1 and TRBJ2-2, the complete variable domain reads KAGVTQTPRYLIKTRGQQVTLSCSPISGHRSVSWYQQTPGQGLQFLFEYFSETQRNKGNFPGRFSGRQFSNSRSEMNVSTLELGDSALYLCASSLGLGEDTGELFFGEGSRLTVL.

This clonotype was detected a few times. The chain uses TRBV20-1 and TRBJ2-1; possibly TRBD1 for D (6 bases). CDR1 and CDR2 from the germline V gene are DFQATT and SNEGSKA (reference sequence). The CDR3 spans 15 residues. V was shortened by 4 bases and J by 2 bases, with 15 bases between the two germline ends. The chain's CDR3 is CSANPRDIAYNEQFF. CDR3 DNA: TGCAGTGCTAACCCCCGGGACATAGCCTACAATGAGCAGTTCTTC.

This clonotype is a singleton in its sample. J is TRBJ1-3 and V is TRBV27; the D gene is possibly TRBD1 (5 bases). Germline values: CDR1 MNHEY, CDR2 SMNVEV (reference sequence). Trimming removed 3 bases from V and 0 bases from J, with 9 bases in between. The CDR3 runs to 15 residues. DNA of the CDR3: TGTGCCAGCAGTTTGGGACGGGACTCTGGAAACACCATATATTTT. Its protein product is CASSLGRDSGNTIYF.